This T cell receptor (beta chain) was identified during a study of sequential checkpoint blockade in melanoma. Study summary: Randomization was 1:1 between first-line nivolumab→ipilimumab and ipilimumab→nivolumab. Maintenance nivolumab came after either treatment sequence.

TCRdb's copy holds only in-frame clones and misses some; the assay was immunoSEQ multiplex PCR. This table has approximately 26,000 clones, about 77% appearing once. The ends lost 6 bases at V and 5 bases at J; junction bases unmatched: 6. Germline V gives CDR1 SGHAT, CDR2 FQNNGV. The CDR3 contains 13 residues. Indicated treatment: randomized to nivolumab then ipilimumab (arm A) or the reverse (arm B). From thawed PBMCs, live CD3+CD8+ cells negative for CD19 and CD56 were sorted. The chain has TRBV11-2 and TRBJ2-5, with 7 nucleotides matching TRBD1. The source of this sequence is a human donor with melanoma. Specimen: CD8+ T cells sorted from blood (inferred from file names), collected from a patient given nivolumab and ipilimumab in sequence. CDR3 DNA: TGTGCCAGCAGGACGACAGGGATGGAGACCCAGTACTTC. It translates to CASRTTGMETQYF.